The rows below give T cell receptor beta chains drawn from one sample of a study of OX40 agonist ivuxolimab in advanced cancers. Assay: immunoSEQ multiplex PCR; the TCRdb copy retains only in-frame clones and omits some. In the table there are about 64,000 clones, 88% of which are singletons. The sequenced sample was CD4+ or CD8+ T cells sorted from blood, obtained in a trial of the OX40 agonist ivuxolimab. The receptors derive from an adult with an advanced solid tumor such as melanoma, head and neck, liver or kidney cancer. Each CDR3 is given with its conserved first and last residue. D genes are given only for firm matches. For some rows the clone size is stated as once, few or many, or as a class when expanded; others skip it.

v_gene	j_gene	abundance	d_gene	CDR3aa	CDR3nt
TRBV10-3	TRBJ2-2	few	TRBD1	CANGDRADGELFF	TGTGCCAACGGGGACAGGGCTGACGGGGAGCTGTTTTTT
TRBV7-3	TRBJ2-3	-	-	CASSLIAGTDTQYF	TGTGCCAGCAGCCTCATAGCGGGCACAGATACGCAGTATTTT
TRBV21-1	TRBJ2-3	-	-	CASSPRVSGSTDTQYF	TGTGCCAGCAGCCCACGAGTTAGCGGCTCAACAGATACGCAGTATTTT
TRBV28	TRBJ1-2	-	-	CASSLWGGGLGDYGYTF	TGTGCCAGCAGTTTATGGGGGGGAGGACTAGGGGACTATGGCTACACCTTC
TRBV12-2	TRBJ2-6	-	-	CASRLGLGYSGANVLTF	TGTGCAAGTCGCCTGGGCCTTGGGTACTCTGGGGCCAACGTCCTGACTTTC
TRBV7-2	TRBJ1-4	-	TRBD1	CASSLDRGDEKLFF	TGTGCCAGCAGCCTGGACAGGGGAGACGAAAAACTGTTTTTT
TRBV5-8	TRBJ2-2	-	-	CASSAPGIGTGELFF	TGTGCCAGCAGCGCCCCCGGCATCGGGACCGGGGAGCTGTTTTTT
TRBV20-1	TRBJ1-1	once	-	CSHARGAEAFF	TGCAGCCACGCAAGAGGCGCTGAAGCTTTCTTT
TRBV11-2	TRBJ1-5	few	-	CASSLGHGQPQHF	TGTGCCAGCAGCTTAGGTCATGGTCAGCCCCAGCATTTT
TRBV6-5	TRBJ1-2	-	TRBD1	CASSYSGQGANYGYTF	TGTGCCAGCAGTTACTCTGGACAGGGAGCTAACTATGGCTACACCTTC
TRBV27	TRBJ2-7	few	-	CASSLLWDTGYEQYF	TGTGCCAGCAGTTTATTGTGGGACACGGGCTACGAGCAGTACTTC
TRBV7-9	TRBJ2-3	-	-	CASSLGPGSDTQYF	TGTGCCAGCAGCTTAGGTCCTGGGTCAGATACGCAGTATTTT
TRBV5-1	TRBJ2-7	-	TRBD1	CASSWDSREQYF	TGCGCCAGCAGCTGGGACAGCCGGGAGCAGTACTTC
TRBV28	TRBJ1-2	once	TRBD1	CASSFPDRDRGYTF	TGTGCCAGCAGTTTCCCGGACAGGGATAGGGGCTACACCTTC
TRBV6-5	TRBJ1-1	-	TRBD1	CASKTGQGASTEAFF	TGTGCCAGCAAGACCGGACAGGGGGCTAGCACTGAAGCTTTCTTT
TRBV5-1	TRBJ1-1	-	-	CASSSSTLRWELNTEAFF	TGCGCCAGCAGCTCCTCCACCCTCAGGTGGGAATTGAACACTGAAGCTTTCTTT
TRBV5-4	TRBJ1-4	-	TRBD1	CASSSGGSREKLFF	TGTGCCAGCAGCTCAGGGGGCTCACGTGAAAAACTGTTTTTT
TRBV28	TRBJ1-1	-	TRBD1	CASKTQGGAFF	TGTGCCAGCAAAACACAGGGGGGAGCTTTCTTT
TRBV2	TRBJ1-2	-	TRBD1	CASRDRSTNYGYTF	TGTGCCAGCAGGGACAGGAGTACTAACTATGGCTACACCTTC
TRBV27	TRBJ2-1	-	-	CASRTPGARHNEQFF	TGTGCCAGCAGAACCCCAGGGGCCCGGCATAATGAGCAGTTCTTC
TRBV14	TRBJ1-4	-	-	CASSPRMSTTNEKLFF	TGTGCCAGCAGCCCCCGGATGTCAACAACTAATGAAAAACTGTTTTTT
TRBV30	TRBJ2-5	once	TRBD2	CAWSVTLAGVWETQYF	TGTGCCTGGAGTGTGACCTTAGCGGGAGTGTGGGAGACCCAGTACTTC
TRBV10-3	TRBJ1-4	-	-	CAIRYLATNEKLFF	TGTGCCATCAGGTACCTGGCAACTAATGAAAAACTGTTTTTT
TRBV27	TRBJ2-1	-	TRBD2	CASSLSYVTSGEQFF	TGTGCCAGCAGTTTATCCTACGTTACTAGCGGAGAGCAGTTCTTC
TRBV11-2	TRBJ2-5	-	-	CASSLGAWGGRSQETQYF	TGTGCCAGCAGCTTAGGGGCCTGGGGCGGGCGATCCCAAGAGACCCAGTACTTC